This TCR beta chain was obtained from a study of cytomegalovirus exposure and HLA in healthy donors. Study-wide findings and caveats: The investigators catalogued 150 to 200 TCR beta chains as cytomegalovirus-associated. Cytomegalovirus status was reportedly diagnosed by the classifier with high specificity and sensitivity.

From germline, CDR1 is SNHLY and CDR2 FYNNEI. This CDR3 region has 13 residues. Unmatched junction bases numbered 2, after V lost 4 bases and J lost 3 bases. The protocol was immunoSEQ multiplex PCR, while the TCRdb copy is restricted to in-frame clones and leaves out a portion. The sample lists about 360,000 clones, roughly 88% seen once, with 0.83% in the top ten. In the case of this clone: No antigen is known for it.

The approximately 120-subject validation cohort, separate from the approximately 660-subject first cohort, included the donors. Sequenced: PBMCs. The V and J genes are TRBV2 and TRBJ1-2; the match to TRBD1 covers 7 bases. This receptor was identified in a woman aged 18-29 years in good health and CMV-seronegative. The CDR3 loop is CASSGQGDYGYTF. CDR3 nucleotides: TGTGCCAGCAGTGGACAGGGTGACTATGGCTACACCTTC.